Each of the 32 T cell receptor beta chains below was sequenced from the same sample in a study of T and B cells in COVID-19 patients. TRB rearrangements were amplified by multiplex PCR with BIOMED2 TRB-A/B primers. In TCRdb, the multiplex PCR reads were re-called with MiXCR into one record per CDR3 protein. The sample consists of 20,000 to 25,000 distinct CDR3 sequences, under 30% of them appearing once. From blood, about 240-550 ng of genomic DNA served as TRB template. The sequencing sample was made of blood. These receptors came from a human donor who had recovered from COVID-19.

This clonotype was counted ten times or more. This chain connects TRBV5-4 to TRBJ2-3; no clear D gene. V was pared by 0 bases and J by 5 bases, with 4 bases between. Per germline, CDR1 SGHNT and CDR2 YYREEE (reference sequence). This CDR3 has 12 amino acids. The CDR3 DNA follows: TGTGCCAGCAGCTTGGATGAAGATACGCAGTATTTT. Its translation is CASSLDEDTQYF.

In its sample, this clonotype ranks as medium-sized. V gene TRBV15 combines with J gene TRBJ2-7; the D gene is possibly TRBD2 (5 bases). Germline assignment: CDR1 LNHNV and CDR2 YYDKDF (reference sequence). V was cut by 0 bases and J by 5 bases, with 11 bases left in between. The CDR3 is 14 residues long. CDR3 nucleotide sequence: TGTGCCACCAGCAGAGATGAGGGTAACGACGAGCAGTACTTC. Protein product: CATSRDEGNDEQYF.

This clonotype has just a few counts. The V gene is TRBV27, the J gene TRBJ2-2, with 10 nucleotides matching TRBD2. CDR3 size: 23 residues. Looked up from germline, CDR1 is MNHEY and CDR2 is SMNVEV (reference sequence). After removal of 4 bases from V and 1 base from J, the junction contained 24 bases not matched to a gene. The CDR3 DNA is TGTGCCAGCAGTTCATTAAGGCCCGCGGGGAGCGGGAGGGCCGGAGGGAACACCGGGGAGCTGTTTTTT. Amino acids: CASSSLRPAGSGRAGGNTGELFF.

This clonotype came up many times. V usage is TRBV12-3 or TRBV12-4 and J usage is TRBJ2-3; unclear D gene. Deletions cut 4 bases from V and 2 bases from J, with 7 bases between. The CDR3 contains 13 residues. The CDR3 region is CASSSEPTDTQYF. Written as DNA, the CDR3 is TGTGCCAGCAGTTCGGAGCCCACAGATACGCAGTATTTT.

This chain uses TRBV30 with TRBJ2-7; 8 nucleotides align to TRBD2. Germline values: CDR1 GTSNPN, CDR2 SVGIG (reference sequence). Unmatched junction bases numbered 4, after V lost 5 bases and J lost 4 bases. There are 12 residues in the CDR3. CDR3 sequence (DNA): TGTGCCTGGGGTCGGGGGGGATACGAGCAGTACTTC. This gives the protein CAWGRGGYEQYF.

This clonotype was seen only a few times. The chain joins TRBV6-1 to TRBJ1-5; D may be TRBD1 (5 bases). The V gene lost 4 bases and the J gene lost 4 bases, with 20 bases spanning the gap. This CDR3 contains 17 residues. Germline CDR1 reads MNHNS; CDR2 reads SASEGT. CDR3 coding DNA: TGTGCCAGCAGTGTACACTCGGGGACTTACGCGAATCAGCCCCAGCATTTT. It codes for CASSVHSGTYANQPQHF.

Turning to this clonotype: The limits of the CDR3 on the DNA are not certain, so only TCRdb's listed CDR3 is given. The chain is built from TRBV30 and TRBJ1-6; the table's TRBD1 call for D was not verified on the DNA. Both ends counted, the CDR3 spans 13 residues. Germline V gene data show CDR1 as GTSNPN and CDR2 as SVGIG (reference sequence). The CDR3 is CAWVGQGNSPHHF.

This clonotype appeared many times. This chain connects TRBV27 to TRBJ2-3; no clear D. CDR1 and CDR2 (germline): MNHEY, SMNVEV (reference sequence). The CDR3 sequence is 11 residues long. The V gene lost 5 bases and the J gene lost 8 bases, with 8 bases spanning the gap. In DNA form, the CDR3 reads TGTGCCAGCAGTGGCGTCTCTACGCAGTATTTT. The encoded protein is CASSGVSTQYF.

By sample fraction, this clonotype is medium-sized. CDR3 loop: CASSPPGGGEQFF. CDR3 DNA: TGTGCCAGCTCACCACCGGGTGGGGGTGAGCAGTTCTTC. V usage is TRBV18 and J usage is TRBJ2-1, with D perhaps being TRBD1 or TRBD2 (5 bases each). The V and J ends lost 0 bases and 9 bases respectively, with 9 bases between them. CDR1 and CDR2 (germline): KGHSH, LQKENI. This CDR3 is built from 13 residues.

The V call is TRBV19, the J call TRBJ1-1; perhaps TRBD1 as D (5 bases). This CDR3 has 14 residues. Germline assignment: CDR1 LNHDA and CDR2 SQIVND (reference sequence). Trimming left V 5 bases short and J 1 base short, with 11 bases between. Here the CDR3 DNA reads TGTGCCAGTAGTCCCGGGACTGAGAACACTGAAGCTTTCTTT. Translated: CASSPGTENTEAFF.

By sample share, this clonotype is medium-sized. V is TRBV30 and J is TRBJ2-6, with D hard to call. The V gene lost 5 bases and the J gene lost 0 bases, with 5 bases spanning the gap. The germline CDR1 and CDR2 sequences are GTSNPN and SVGIG (reference sequence). CDR3 length: 13 residues. CDR3 residues: CAWQSSGANVLTF. The CDR3 DNA reads as TGTGCCTGGCAGAGCTCTGGGGCCAACGTCCTGACTTTC.

The chain carries TRBV6-5 and TRBJ2-7; 7 bases fit TRBD2. V gave up 6 bases and J gave up 1 base; unmatched junction bases: 9. The V gene's germline CDR1 is MNHEY and CDR2 SVGAGI. The CDR3 runs to 15 residues. Here the CDR3 reads CASRSGGRDSYEQYF. The CDR3 DNA reads as TGTGCCAGCAGAAGCGGAGGGAGGGATTCCTACGAGCAGTACTTC.

V gene TRBV6-4 combines with J gene TRBJ1-1; a weak D match, TRBD1 (6 bases). Looked up from germline, CDR1 is MRHNA and CDR2 is SNTAGT. The germline V and J ends were trimmed by 8 bases and 1 base, with 17 bases remaining between them. This CDR3 has 15 residues. CDR3 in DNA: TGTGCCAGCCACACAGGGTCGGGAGGGAACACTGAAGCTTTCTTT. As protein: CASHTGSGGNTEAFF.

On this clonotype itself: A read error may be the cause here, since a much bigger clone is one base away. This chain joins TRBV19 and TRBJ1-3, with unresolved D. V was shortened by 0 bases and J by 0 bases, with 6 bases between the two germline ends. Germline lookup yields CDR1 LNHDA and CDR2 SQIVND (reference sequence). The CDR3 spans 15 residues. CDR3 DNA: TGTGCCAGTAGTATAGAACAGCGCTCTGGAAACACCATATATTTT. Translation: CASSIEQRSGNTIYF.

This clonotype was observed a handful of times. The rearrangement joins TRBV6-6 to TRBJ2-5; 8 bases line up with TRBD2. V was pared by 7 bases and J by 2 bases, with 6 bases of the junction left unmatched. The CDR3 spans 14 residues. The germline V gene has CDR1 MNHNY and CDR2 SVGAGI (reference sequence). For the CDR3, the DNA is TGTGCCAGCACGGAAGTAGCGGGACAAGAGACCCAGTACTTC. It translates to CASTEVAGQETQYF.

Of note for this clonotype: An end of the junction does not agree with germline; a read error may underlie this. The chain employs TRBV5-6 and TRBJ1-4; D gene uncertain. Germline V gene sequence: CDR1 SGHDT, CDR2 YYEEEE. The CDR3 has 13 amino acids. The CDR3 loop reads CASSLAGDEKLFF. The DNA for the CDR3 is TGCGCCAGCAGCTTGGCTGGGGATGAAAAACTGTTTTTT.

Within the sample, this clonotype is medium-sized (0.01 to 0.1%). V usage is TRBV6-5 and J usage is TRBJ2-2; D gene ambiguous. This CDR3 region has 14 residues. The germline V gene encodes CDR1 MNHEY and CDR2 SVGAGI. The V gene lost 0 bases and the J gene lost 1 base, with 3 bases spanning the gap. The CDR3 reads CASSYSENTGELFF. DNA for the CDR3: TGTGCCAGCAGTTACTCGGAGAACACCGGGGAGCTGTTTTTT.

This chain connects TRBV12-3 or TRBV12-4 to TRBJ2-3, with D perhaps TRBD2 (5 bases). The CDR3 runs to 17 residues. V lost 1 base and J 4 bases, leaving 18 bases between the germline ends. In DNA, the CDR3 is TGTGCCAGCAGTTTAGGAGGAGCGGTTGACGTCCCAGATACGCAGTATTTT. Translation: CASSLGGAVDVPDTQYF.

This clonotype was observed a handful of times. The chain combines TRBV12-3 or TRBV12-4 with TRBJ2-7; 10 bases agree with TRBD1. Losses at the gene ends were 4 bases for V and 6 bases for J; bases not matched to a gene: 6. This CDR3 contains 14 residues. Here the CDR3 DNA reads TGTGCCAGCAGTTACGGGACAGGGGCTTCCGAGCAGTACTTC. Protein sequence: CASSYGTGASEQYF.

Turning to this clonotype: The germline gene is not matched at one end of the junction; a read error may be the cause. The CDR3 DNA sequence: TGTGCCAGCTCCAGGGGGCTACTCCAGGGTATCTATGAAATACTGTTTTTT. This sequence encodes CASSRGLLQGIYEILFF. This sequence joins TRBV18 and TRBJ1-4; TRBD1 matches at 8 bases. This CDR3 spans 17 amino acids. Germline V gene sequence: CDR1 KGHSH, CDR2 LQKENI.

The rearrangement uses TRBV7-6 and TRBJ2-3; tentatively, D is TRBD2 (7 bases). The V end lost 1 base, the J end lost 6 bases, and 11 bases lay between the germline ends. CDR1 and CDR2 from the germline V gene are SGHVS and FNYEAQ. The CDR3 is 14 amino acids. The CDR3 coding sequence is TGTGCCAGCAGCTTAGGCGGGGGCTGGGATACGCAGTATTTT. Translation: CASSLGGGWDTQYF. The complete variable domain, with remaining parts taken from reference TRBV7-6 and TRBJ2-3, reads GAGVSQSPRYKVTKRGQDVALRCDPISGHVSLYWYRQALGQGPEFLTYFNYEAQQDKSGLPNDRFSAERPEGSISTLTIQRTEQRDSAMYRCASSLGGGWDTQYFGPGTRLTVL.

The rearrangement joins TRBV11-3 to TRBJ2-3, with TRBD2 matching 9 bases. V was pared by 4 bases and J by 6 bases, with 5 bases of the junction left unmatched. The CDR3 sequence is 14 residues long. Germline assignment: CDR1 SGHNT and CDR2 YENEEA. The CDR3 loop reads CASSSSGGLDTQYF. The CDR3 DNA follows: TGTGCCAGCAGCTCAAGCGGGGGGTTGGATACGCAGTATTTT.

With respect to this clonotype: The junction and the germline gene differ at one end; a read error may be behind it. The J gene is TRBJ2-1, the V gene TRBV20-1, with D possibly TRBD2 on 5 matching bases. Germline V CDR1 and CDR2: DFQATT, SNEGSKA (reference sequence). This CDR3 has 12 amino acids. This chain's CDR3 is CSATPDEGEHFF. The DNA for the CDR3 is TGCAGTGCAACTCCCGACGAGGGTGAGCATTTCTTC.

The rearrangement uses TRBV20-1 and TRBJ1-2; D might be TRBD1 (5 bases). The CDR3 covers 15 residues. The V end was cut by 6 bases, the J end by 4 bases, with 21 bases between. Germline V gene sequence: CDR1 DFQATT, CDR2 SNEGSKA (reference sequence). CDR3 DNA: TGCAGTGCCAGCAGGGCCTCAGGTTTATCCTATGGCTACACCTTC. Translating it yields CSASRASGLSYGYTF.

By sample fraction, this clonotype is medium-sized. The chain employs TRBV15 and TRBJ2-1; 11 nucleotides match TRBD2. The CDR3 is 15 residues long. Germline trimming cut 1 base from V and 7 bases from J; bases unmatched to any gene: 3. In germline, CDR1 is LNHNV, CDR2 YYDKDF (reference sequence). This chain's CDR3 is CATSRARTSGNEQFF. For the CDR3, the DNA is TGTGCCACCAGCAGAGCAAGGACTAGCGGGAATGAGCAGTTCTTC. Full variable domain (rest looked up from reference TRBV15 and TRBJ2-1): DAMVIQNPRYQVTQFGKPVTLSCSQTLNHNVMYWYQQKSSQAPKLLFHYYDKDFNNEADTPDNFQSRRPNTSFCFLDIRSPGLGDTAMYLCATSRARTSGNEQFFGPGTRLTVL.

This clonotype was detected only once. A much larger clonotype is one base distant, so this may be a read error. V and J are TRBV18 and TRBJ2-3; D gene unclear. This CDR3 has 17 amino acids. V lost 0 bases and J lost 2, with 15 bases in between. The germline CDR1 and CDR2 sequences are KGHSH and LQKENI. CDR3 coding DNA: TGTGCCAGCTCACCACCGGACGTTCCCAGCGTCACAGATACGCAGTATTTT. Translated: CASSPPDVPSVTDTQYF.

On this clonotype itself: The CDR3 does not end in the conserved phenylalanine or tryptophan, so this is likely a read error. This chain links TRBV7-6 with TRBJ2-3; D possibly corresponds to TRBD2 (5 bases). This CDR3 has 15 amino acids. V was clipped by 1 base and J by 0 bases, with 8 bases between them. Germline V lookup: CDR1 SGHVS, CDR2 FNYEAQ. CDR3 loop: CASSLELASTDTQYS. CDR3 DNA: TGTGCCAGCAGCTTAGAGCTAGCAAGCACAGATACGCAGTATTCT.

This clonotype is judged medium-sized (0.01 to 0.1%). The chain employs TRBV30 and TRBJ2-1, with D hard to call. CDR1 and CDR2 from the germline V gene are GTSNPN and SVGIG (reference sequence). The CDR3 contains 13 residues. V was cut by 0 bases and J by 10 bases, with 13 bases left in between. For the CDR3, the DNA is TGTGCCTGGAGTGTACTTGTAGCCGGGGAGCAGTTCTTC. It encodes CAWSVLVAGEQFF.

This clonotype was seen many times. The V gene is TRBV30, the J gene TRBJ1-5; a weak D match, TRBD1 (5 bases). Per the germline V gene, CDR1 is GTSNPN and CDR2 is SVGIG (reference sequence). The CDR3 loop spans 13 amino acids. V was trimmed by 3 bases and J by 5 bases, leaving 11 bases between them. DNA for the CDR3: TGTGCCTGGAGCCAGGGCGAGGATCAGCCCCAGCATTTT. It yields the protein CAWSQGEDQPQHF.

This clonotype counts as medium-sized (0.01 to 0.1%). The V and J genes are TRBV27 and TRBJ2-7, with 10 bases fitting TRBD1. V was pared by 8 bases and J by 0 bases, with 4 bases of the junction left unmatched. This CDR3 is 14 amino acids long. Germline CDR1 MNHEY, CDR2 SMNVEV (reference sequence). Here the CDR3 DNA reads TGTGCCAGCGGGACAGGGGCGAGCTCCTACGAGCAGTACTTC. This gives the protein CASGTGASSYEQYF.

This clonotype appeared many times. The rearrangement uses TRBV12-3 or TRBV12-4 and TRBJ1-2; D remains ambiguous. The length of the CDR3 is 12 residues. Trimming cost V 5 bases and J 4 bases, with 8 bases left between them. CDR3 DNA sequence: TGTGCCAGCAGTCCCGTTCCCTATGGCTACACCTTC. This translates into CASSPVPYGYTF.

This rearrangement joins TRBV5-4 to TRBJ2-1; a possible D gene is TRBD2 (5 bases). Germline V gene sequence: CDR1 SGHNT, CDR2 YYREEE (reference sequence). V was trimmed by 0 bases and J by 4 bases, leaving 14 bases between them. The CDR3 is 16 residues long. CDR3 in DNA: TGTGCCAGCAGCTTGGTAGTCGGGATATTGTACAATGAGCAGTTCTTC. The encoded protein is CASSLVVGILYNEQFF.